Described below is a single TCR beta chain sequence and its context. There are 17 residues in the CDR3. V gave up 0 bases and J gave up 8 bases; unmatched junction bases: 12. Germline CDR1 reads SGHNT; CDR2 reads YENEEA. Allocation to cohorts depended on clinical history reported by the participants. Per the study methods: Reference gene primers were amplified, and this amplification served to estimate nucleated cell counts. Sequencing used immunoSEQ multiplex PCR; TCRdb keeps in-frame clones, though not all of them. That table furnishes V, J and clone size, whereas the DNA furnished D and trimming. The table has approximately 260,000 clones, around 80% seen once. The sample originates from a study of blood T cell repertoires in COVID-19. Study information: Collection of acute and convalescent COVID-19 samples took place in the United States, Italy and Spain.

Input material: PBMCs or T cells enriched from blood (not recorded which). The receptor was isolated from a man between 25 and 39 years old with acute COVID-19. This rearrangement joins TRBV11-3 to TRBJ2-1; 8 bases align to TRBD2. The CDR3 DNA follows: TGTGCCAGCAGCTTAGAAGGGAGCGGGAGTCCGTGGGATGAGCAGTTCTTC. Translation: CASSLEGSGSPWDEQFF.